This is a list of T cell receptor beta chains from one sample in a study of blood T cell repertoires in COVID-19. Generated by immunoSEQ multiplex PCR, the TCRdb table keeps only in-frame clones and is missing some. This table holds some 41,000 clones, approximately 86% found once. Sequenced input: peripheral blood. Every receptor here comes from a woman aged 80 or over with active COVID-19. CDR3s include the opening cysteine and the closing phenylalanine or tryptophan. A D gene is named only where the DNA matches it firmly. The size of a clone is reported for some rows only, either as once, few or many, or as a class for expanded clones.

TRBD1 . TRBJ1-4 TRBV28 TGTGCCAGCAGTTGGGCCCAGACAGGGGAATTCAGGGAACTGTTTTTT CASSWAQTGEFRELFF
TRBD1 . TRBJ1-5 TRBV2 TGTGCCAGCAGTGCCACCCGACAGGGTCGGGGCAATCAGCCCCAGCATTTT CASSATRQGRGNQPQHF
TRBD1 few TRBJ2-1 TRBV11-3 TGTGCCAGCAGCTCAGCCGGGACAGGGGTTGGTAATGAGCAGTTCTTC CASSSAGTGVGNEQFF
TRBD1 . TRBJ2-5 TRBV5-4 TGTGCCAGCAGCACCTGGACAGGAACAGAGACCCAGTACTTC CASSTWTGTETQYF
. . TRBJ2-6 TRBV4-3 TGCGCCAGCAGCCAAGATCGGGGCTCTGGGGCCAACGTCCTGACTTTC CASSQDRGSGANVLTF
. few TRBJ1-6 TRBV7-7 TGTGCTAGCAGCTTAGAGCCGAGCTCACCCCTCCACTTT CASSLEPSSPLHF
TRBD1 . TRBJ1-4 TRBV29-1 TGCAGCGGGGGACAGGGTAGAGAAAAACTGTTTTTT CSGGQGREKLFF
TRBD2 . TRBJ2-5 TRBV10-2 TGCGCCAGCAAGAGGGCACGGGGGGGAGGAGAGACCCAGTACTTC CASKRARGGGETQYF
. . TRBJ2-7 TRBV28 TGTGCCAGCAGCTACACCAGCAGGGGTGAGCAGTACTTC CASSYTSRGEQYF
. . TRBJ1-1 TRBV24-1 TGTGCCACCAGTGACCAACCAGGGGTCAGAGGGGCTTTCTTT CATSDQPGVRGAFF
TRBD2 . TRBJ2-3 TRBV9 TGTGCCAGCAGCGTGGGGCATAGCGGGACAGATACGCAGTATTTT CASSVGHSGTDTQYF
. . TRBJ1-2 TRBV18 TGTGCCAGCTCACCAGACGGGGGGAACTATGGCTACACCTTC CASSPDGGNYGYTF
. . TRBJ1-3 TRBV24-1 TGTGCCACCAGTGATCGCAGTGCAGAAAACACCATATATTTT CATSDRSAENTIYF
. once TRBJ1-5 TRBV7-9 TGTGCCAGCTCGCAAGGGGGTCCACAGCCCCAGCATTTT CASSQGGPQPQHF
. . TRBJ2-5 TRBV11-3 TGTGCCAGCAGCTTATATGCCAGAGAGACCCAGTACTTC CASSLYARETQYF
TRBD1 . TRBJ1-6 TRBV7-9 TGTGCCAGCAGCCAGGGGACAGCCAATTCACCCCTCCACTTT CASSQGTANSPLHF
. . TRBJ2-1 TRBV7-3 TGTGCCAGCAGCTTAGCACTAGTCCCATATGAGCAGTTCTTC CASSLALVPYEQFF
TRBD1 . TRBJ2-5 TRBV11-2 TGTGCCAGCAGCTACCGGGACAGGGACCAAGAGACCCAGTACTTC CASSYRDRDQETQYF
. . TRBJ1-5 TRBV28 TGTGCCAGCAGTTCCACCATAATTCCGGATCAGCCCCAGCATTTT CASSSTIIPDQPQHF
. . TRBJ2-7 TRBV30 TGTGCCTGCAACACAGCCTACGAGCAGTACTTC CACNTAYEQYF
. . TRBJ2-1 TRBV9 TGTGCCAGCAGCGTAACTCCTAGTTCTTTCAATGAGCAGTTCTTC CASSVTPSSFNEQFF
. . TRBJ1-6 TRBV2 TGTGCCAGCAGTGAGAGGGCGACCATGAATTCACCCCTCCACTTT CASSERATMNSPLHF
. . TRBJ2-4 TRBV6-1 TGTGCCAGCAGTGAATCGGACAGAAACATTCAGTACTTC CASSESDRNIQYF
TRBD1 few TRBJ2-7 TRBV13 TGTGCCAGCAGCTTATTCGGTGGGACAGGGGATGGGCAGTACTTC CASSLFGGTGDGQYF
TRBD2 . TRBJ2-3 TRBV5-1 TGCGCCAGCAGCTCGGGACTAGCGGGGGGTACAGATACGCAGTATTTT CASSSGLAGGTDTQYF
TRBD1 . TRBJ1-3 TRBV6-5 TGTGCCAGCAGTTGGACAGGCGGTAGCGGAAACACCATATATTTT CASSWTGGSGNTIYF
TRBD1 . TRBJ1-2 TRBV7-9 TGTGCCAGCAGCTTAGCGGGGGACAGGAGGGCATATGGCTACACCTTC CASSLAGDRRAYGYTF
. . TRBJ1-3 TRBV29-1 TGCAGCGTTGAAGATGGGAGATATGGAAACACCATATATTTT CSVEDGRYGNTIYF
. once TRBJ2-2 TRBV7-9 TGTGCCAGCAGCCACCCTCCCGGGACGAACACCGGGGAGCTGTTTTTT CASSHPPGTNTGELFF
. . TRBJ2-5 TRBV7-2 TGTGCCAGCACCCTCCTGGGCGAGCTGTCGACAGAGACCCAGTACTTC CASTLLGELSTETQYF
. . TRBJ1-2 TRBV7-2 TGTGCCAGCAGCGGGCCAGGGCAGGTTGGCTACACCTTC CASSGPGQVGYTF
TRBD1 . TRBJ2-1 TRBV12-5 TGTGCTAGTAATGAACCGGGACAGGGGGCAAGTGAGCAGTTCTTC CASNEPGQGASEQFF
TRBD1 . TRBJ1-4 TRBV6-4 TGTGCCAACCCTAGCAGGGGGTGCATAAATGAAAAACTGTTTTTT CANPSRGCINEKLFF
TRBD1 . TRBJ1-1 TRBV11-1 TGTGCCAGCAGCTTAACCGGGACAGCGAACACTGAAGCTTTCTTT CASSLTGTANTEAFF
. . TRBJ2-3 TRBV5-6 TGTGCCAGCAGCAGTCACAGCCCAACAGATACGCAGTATTTT CASSSHSPTDTQYF
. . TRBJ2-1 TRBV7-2 TGTGCCAGCAGCTTAGCGAGGGGAGGCTACAATGAGCAGTTCTTC CASSLARGGYNEQFF
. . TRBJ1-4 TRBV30 TGTGCCTGGAGCACCCGGGGTGAAAAACTGTTTTTT CAWSTRGEKLFF
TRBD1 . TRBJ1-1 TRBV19 TGTGCCAGTAGTAACAGGGGGGGAGTCGGCACTGAAGCTTTCTTT CASSNRGGVGTEAFF
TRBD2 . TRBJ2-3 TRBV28 TGTGCCACGGATCTGACTAGCGGGGGGGCGACAGATACGCAGTATTTT CATDLTSGGATDTQYF
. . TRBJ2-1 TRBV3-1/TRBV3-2 TGTGCCAGCAGCTCAGGGCCACGCGAGCAGTTCTTC CASSSGPREQFF
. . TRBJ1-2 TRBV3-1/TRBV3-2 TGTGCCAGCACTCAGGGGACAACTCAAGTGGGCTACACCTTC CASTQGTTQVGYTF
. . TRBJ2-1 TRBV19 TGTGCCAGTAGTATTGGGGCTGGTGGATACAATGAGCAGTTCTTC CASSIGAGGYNEQFF
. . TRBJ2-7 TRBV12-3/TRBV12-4 TGTGCCAGCAGTTTAGACAGCTACGAGCAGTACTTC CASSLDSYEQYF
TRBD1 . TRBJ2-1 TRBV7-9 TGTGCCAGCAGCTTGTTGGGACAGGGAGTCGATGAGCAGTTCTTC CASSLLGQGVDEQFF
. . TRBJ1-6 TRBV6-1 TGTGCCAGCAGTGAACTAAGGCAGGGGAATTCACCCCTCCACTTT CASSELRQGNSPLHF
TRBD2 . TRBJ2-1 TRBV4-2 TGTGCCAGCAGCCTTGATAGCGGGGGGGATTACAATGAGCAGTTCTTC CASSLDSGGDYNEQFF
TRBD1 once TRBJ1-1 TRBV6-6 TGTGCCAGCAGTAGCCGGGACAGGGGGCCTAACACTGAAGCTTTCTTT CASSSRDRGPNTEAFF
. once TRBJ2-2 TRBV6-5 TGTGCCAGCAGATTTACAGGGCTCACCGGGGAGCTGTTTTTT CASRFTGLTGELFF
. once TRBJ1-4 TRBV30 TGTGCCTGTCCAGACGGGTCAACTAATGAAAAACTGTTTTTT CACPDGSTNEKLFF
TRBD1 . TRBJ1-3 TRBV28 TGTGCCAGCAGCCCGACAGGGCGAGGAAACACCATATATTTT CASSPTGRGNTIYF
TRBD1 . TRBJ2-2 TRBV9 TGTGCCAGCGACGGACAGGGGCTCAACACCGGGGAGCTGTTTTTT CASDGQGLNTGELFF